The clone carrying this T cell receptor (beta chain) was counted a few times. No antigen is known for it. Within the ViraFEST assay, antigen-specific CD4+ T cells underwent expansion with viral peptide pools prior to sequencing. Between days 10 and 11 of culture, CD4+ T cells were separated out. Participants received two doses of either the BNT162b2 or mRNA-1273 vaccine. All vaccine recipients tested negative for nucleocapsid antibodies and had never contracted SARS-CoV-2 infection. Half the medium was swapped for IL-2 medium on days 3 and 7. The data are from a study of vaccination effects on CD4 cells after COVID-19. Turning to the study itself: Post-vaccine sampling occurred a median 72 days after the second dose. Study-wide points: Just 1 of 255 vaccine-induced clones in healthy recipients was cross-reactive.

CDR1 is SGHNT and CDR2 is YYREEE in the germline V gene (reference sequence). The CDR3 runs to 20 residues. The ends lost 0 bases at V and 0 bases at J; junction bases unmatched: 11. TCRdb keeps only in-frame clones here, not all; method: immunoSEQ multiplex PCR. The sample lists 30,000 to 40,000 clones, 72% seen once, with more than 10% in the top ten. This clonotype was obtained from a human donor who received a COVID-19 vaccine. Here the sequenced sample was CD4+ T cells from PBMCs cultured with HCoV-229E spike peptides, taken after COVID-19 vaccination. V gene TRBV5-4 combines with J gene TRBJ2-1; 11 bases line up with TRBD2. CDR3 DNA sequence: TGTGCCAGCAGCTTGGTCCCGACTAGCGGGATGGGGCGCTCCTACAATGAGCAGTTCTTC. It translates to CASSLVPTSGMGRSYNEQFF.